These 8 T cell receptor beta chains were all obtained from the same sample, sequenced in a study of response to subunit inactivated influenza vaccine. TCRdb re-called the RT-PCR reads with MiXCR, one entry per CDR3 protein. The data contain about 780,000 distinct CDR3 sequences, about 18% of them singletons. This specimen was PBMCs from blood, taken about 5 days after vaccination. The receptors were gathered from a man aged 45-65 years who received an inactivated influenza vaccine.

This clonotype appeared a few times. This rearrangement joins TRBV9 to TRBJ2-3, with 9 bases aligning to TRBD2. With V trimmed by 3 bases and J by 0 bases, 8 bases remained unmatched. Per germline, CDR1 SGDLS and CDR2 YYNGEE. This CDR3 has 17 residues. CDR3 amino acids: CASSDRLAAPSTDTQYF. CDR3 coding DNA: TGTGCCAGCAGCGATCGACTAGCGGCTCCTAGCACAGATACGCAGTATTTT.

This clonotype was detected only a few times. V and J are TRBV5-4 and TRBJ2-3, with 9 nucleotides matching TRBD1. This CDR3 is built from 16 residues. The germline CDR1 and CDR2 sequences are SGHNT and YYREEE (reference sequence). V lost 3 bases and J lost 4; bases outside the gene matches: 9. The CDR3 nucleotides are TGTGCCAGCAGCTCGCACGGGACAGGGATTGCAGATACGCAGTATTTT. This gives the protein CASSSHGTGIADTQYF.

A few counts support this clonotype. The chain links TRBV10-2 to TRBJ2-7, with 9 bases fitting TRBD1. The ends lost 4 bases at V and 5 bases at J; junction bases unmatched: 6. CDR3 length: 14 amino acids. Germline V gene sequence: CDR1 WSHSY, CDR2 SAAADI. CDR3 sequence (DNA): TGCGCCAGCAGTGGGCCGGGACAGGGTAACGAGCAGTACTTC. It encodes CASSGPGQGNEQYF.

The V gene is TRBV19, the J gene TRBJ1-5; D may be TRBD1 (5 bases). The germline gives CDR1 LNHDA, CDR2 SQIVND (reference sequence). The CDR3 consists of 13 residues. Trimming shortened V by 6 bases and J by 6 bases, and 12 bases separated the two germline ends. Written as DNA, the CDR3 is TGTGCCAGTAGCTCACAGGTAATTCAGCCCCAGCATTTT. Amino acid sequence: CASSSQVIQPQHF.

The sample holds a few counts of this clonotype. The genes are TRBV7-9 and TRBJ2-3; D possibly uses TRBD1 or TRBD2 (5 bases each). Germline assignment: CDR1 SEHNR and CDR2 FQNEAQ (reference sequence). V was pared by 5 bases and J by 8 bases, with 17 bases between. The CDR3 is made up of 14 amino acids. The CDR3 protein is CASSVGTVGSTQYF. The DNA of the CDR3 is TGTGCCAGCAGCGTCGGGACCGTCGGAAGTACGCAGTATTTT.

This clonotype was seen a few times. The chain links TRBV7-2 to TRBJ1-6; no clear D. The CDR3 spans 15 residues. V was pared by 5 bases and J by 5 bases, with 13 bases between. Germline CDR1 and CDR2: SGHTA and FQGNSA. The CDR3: CASSPMRQNNSPLHF. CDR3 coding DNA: TGTGCCAGCAGCCCCATGAGGCAGAATAATTCACCCCTCCACTTT.

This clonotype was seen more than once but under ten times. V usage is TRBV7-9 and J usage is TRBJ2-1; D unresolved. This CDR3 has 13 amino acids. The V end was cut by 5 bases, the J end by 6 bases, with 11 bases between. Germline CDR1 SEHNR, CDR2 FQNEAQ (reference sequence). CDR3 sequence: CASSQHGSNEQFF. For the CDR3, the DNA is TGTGCCAGCAGCCAGCACGGTTCCAATGAGCAGTTCTTC.

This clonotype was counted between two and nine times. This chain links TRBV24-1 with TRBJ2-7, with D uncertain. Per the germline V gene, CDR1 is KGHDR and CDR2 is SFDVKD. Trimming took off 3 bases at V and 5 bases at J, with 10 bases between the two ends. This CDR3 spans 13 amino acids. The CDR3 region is CATSDERGNEQYF. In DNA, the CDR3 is TGTGCCACCAGTGATGAGAGAGGCAACGAGCAGTACTTC.